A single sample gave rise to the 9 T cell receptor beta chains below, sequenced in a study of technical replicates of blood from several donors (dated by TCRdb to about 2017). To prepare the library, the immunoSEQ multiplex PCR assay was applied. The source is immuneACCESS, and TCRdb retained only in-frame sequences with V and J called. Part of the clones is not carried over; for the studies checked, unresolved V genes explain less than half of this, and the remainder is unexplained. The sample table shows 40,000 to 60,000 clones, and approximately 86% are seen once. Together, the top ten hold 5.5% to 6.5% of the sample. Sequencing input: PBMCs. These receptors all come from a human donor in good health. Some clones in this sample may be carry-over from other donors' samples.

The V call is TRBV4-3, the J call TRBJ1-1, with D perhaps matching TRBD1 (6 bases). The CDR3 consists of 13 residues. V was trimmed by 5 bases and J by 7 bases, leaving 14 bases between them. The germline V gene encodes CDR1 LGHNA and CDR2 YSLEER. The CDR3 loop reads CASSERQDFEAFF. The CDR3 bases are TGCGCCAGCAGCGAAAGACAGGACTTTGAAGCTTTCTTT.

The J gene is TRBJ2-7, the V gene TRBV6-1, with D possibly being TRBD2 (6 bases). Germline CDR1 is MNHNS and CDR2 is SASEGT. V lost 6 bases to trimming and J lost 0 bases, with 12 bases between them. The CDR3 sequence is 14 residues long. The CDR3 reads CASRVSGTSYEQYF. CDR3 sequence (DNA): TGTGCCAGCAGGGTTAGCGGTACCTCCTACGAGCAGTACTTC.

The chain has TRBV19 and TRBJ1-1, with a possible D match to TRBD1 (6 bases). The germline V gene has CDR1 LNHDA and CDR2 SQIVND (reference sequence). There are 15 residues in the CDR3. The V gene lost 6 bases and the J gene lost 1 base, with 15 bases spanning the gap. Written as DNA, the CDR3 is TGTGCCAGTAGAAATCAGGGGTTGACGAACACTGAAGCTTTCTTT. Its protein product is CASRNQGLTNTEAFF.

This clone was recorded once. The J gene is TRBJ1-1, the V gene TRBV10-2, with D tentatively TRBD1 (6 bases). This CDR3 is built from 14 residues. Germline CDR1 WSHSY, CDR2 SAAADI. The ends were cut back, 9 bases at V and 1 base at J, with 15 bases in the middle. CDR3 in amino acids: CASVSRTANTEAFF. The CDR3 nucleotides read TGCGCCAGTGTATCACGGACAGCGAACACTGAAGCTTTCTTT.

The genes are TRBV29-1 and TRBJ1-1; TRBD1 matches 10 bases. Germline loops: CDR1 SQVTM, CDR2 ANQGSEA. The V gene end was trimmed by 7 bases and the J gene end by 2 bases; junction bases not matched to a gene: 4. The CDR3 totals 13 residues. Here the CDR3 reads CSGRQGANTEAFF. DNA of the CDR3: TGCAGCGGGCGACAGGGGGCAAACACTGAAGCTTTCTTT.

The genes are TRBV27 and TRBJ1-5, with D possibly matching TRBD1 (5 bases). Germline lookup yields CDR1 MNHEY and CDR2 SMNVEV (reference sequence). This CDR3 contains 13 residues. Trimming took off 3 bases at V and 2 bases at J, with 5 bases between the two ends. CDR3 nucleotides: TGTGCCAGCAGTTTCAGGGGCAATCAGCCCCAGCATTTT. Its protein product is CASSFRGNQPQHF.

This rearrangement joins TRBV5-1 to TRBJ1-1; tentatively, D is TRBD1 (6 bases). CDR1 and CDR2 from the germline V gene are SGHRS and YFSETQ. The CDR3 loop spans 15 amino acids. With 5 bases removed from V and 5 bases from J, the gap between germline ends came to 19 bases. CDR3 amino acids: CASSMSNRVGTEAFF. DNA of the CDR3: TGCGCCAGCAGTATGTCCAACAGGGTAGGGACTGAAGCTTTCTTT.

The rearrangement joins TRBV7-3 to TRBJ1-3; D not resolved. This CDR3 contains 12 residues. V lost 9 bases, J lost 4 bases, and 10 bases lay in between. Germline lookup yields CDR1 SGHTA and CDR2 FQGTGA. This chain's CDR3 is CAREGSGNTIYF. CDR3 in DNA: TGTGCCAGGGAGGGTTCAGGAAACACCATATATTTT.

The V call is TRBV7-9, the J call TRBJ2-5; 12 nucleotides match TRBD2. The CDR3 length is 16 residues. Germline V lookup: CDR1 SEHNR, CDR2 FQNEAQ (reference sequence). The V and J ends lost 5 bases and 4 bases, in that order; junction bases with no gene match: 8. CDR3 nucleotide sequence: TGTGCCAGCAGCCCAGGGACTAGCGGGCGGGTAGAGACCCAGTACTTC. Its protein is CASSPGTSGRVETQYF.